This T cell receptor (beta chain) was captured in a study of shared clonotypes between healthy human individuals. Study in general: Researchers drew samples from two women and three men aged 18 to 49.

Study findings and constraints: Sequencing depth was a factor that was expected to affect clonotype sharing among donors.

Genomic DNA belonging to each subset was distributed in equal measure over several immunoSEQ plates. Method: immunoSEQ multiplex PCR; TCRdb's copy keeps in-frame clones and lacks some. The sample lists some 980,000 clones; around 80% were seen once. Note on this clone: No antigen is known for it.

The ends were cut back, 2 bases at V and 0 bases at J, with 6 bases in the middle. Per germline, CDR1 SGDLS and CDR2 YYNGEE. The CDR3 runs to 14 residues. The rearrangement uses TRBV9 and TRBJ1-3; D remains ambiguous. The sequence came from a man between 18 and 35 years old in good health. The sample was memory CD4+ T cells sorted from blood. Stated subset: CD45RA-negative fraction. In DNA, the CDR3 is TGTGCCAGCAGCGTTAGAGACTCTGGAAACACCATATATTTT. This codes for CASSVRDSGNTIYF.